The present T cell receptor (beta chain) was sequenced within a study of shared clonotypes between healthy human individuals. Study-wide results and caveats: What naive subsets generally showed was a larger estimated richness than memory subsets showed. Four donors showed sharing of about 4.7% of naive CD4 clonotypes.

The CDR3 consists of 13 residues. V lost 4 bases and J 5 bases, leaving 11 bases between the germline ends. Germline CDR1 SQVTM, CDR2 ANQGSEA. Terminally differentiated effector memory CD45RA+ cells were excluded from the naive CD8 cells, which were CD45RO-negative and positively selected for CCR7. At the deep level, the assay was run. The method was immunoSEQ multiplex PCR; TCRdb's version includes in-frame clones alone and lacks a portion of them. The repertoire holds hundreds of thousands of clones, with around 96% as singletons. In the case of this clone: The antigen remains undetermined.

Sequences were obtained from naive CD8+ T cells sorted from blood. This chain joins TRBV29-1 and TRBJ2-2; possibly TRBD1 for D (5 bases). The TCR originated in a woman in her 30s in good health. The CDR3 protein is CSVGDSRTGELFF. CDR3 sequence (DNA): TGCAGCGTTGGTGACAGTCGGACCGGGGAGCTGTTTTTT.